A selection of T cell receptor beta chains follows, all from one sample in a study of neurological immune-mediated disorders. TCRdb itself ran the 5' RACE reads through MiXCR, one entry per CDR3 protein. The sample records under 90,000 distinct CDR3 sequences, approximately 10% being singletons. The sequencing input was PBMCs. These receptors were collected from a man aged 40-50 years in good health. The CDR3 runs from the conserved cysteine through the conserved F or W. Fields, in order: clone size, J gene, D gene, V gene, CDR3 DNA, CDR3 protein. D genes are given only for firm matches. Not all rows give a size; the values are once, few, many and, for expanded clones, a class.

few,TRBJ2-3,.,TRBV18,TGTGCCAGCTCACCCTCTATCGCTTCCCAAGATACGCAGTATTTT,CASSPSIASQDTQYF
many,TRBJ1-2,TRBD1,TRBV3-1,TGTGCCAGCAGCCAAGAGTGGACAGGCCCCTATGGCTACACCTTC,CASSQEWTGPYGYTF
.,TRBJ2-1,.,TRBV20-1,TGCAGTGCTAGACCATCTAATTCCAATGAGCAGTTCTTC,CSARPSNSNEQFF
many,TRBJ2-7,TRBD2,TRBV7-2,TGTGCCAGCAGCCCGGGGACTAGCGGGCTCCTACTTATTTCCTACGAGCAGTACTTC,CASSPGTSGLLLISYEQYF
many,TRBJ2-1,.,TRBV27,TGTGCCAGCGCCAACGACCTCGGGGGCCTTCCGGGGAATGAGCAGTTCTTC,CASANDLGGLPGNEQFF
many,TRBJ1-1,.,TRBV7-9,TGTGCCAGCAGCTTAATTCGAGGGACGGCCGACACTGAAGCTTTCTTT,CASSLIRGTADTEAFF
many,TRBJ2-4,TRBD1,TRBV2,TGTGCCAGCAGTCCAGGACAGGACCCCAAAAACATTCAGTACTTC,CASSPGQDPKNIQYF
many,TRBJ2-1,TRBD2,TRBV5-1,TGCGCCAGCAGCGTAGGGACTAGCGGGGGGGCCCATGAGCAGTTCTTC,CASSVGTSGGAHEQFF
many,TRBJ2-1,.,TRBV7-3,TGTGCCAGCAGCTTAAGCGGAGATTACAATGAGCAGTTCTTC,CASSLSGDYNEQFF
many,TRBJ2-2,.,TRBV7-2,TGTGCCAGCAGCTTCTCCACGACCCGGGAGCTGTTTTTT,CASSFSTTRELFF
many,TRBJ1-4,.,TRBV6-6,TGTGCCAGCAGCCAACAGGCCTTTAATGAAAAACTGTTTTTT,CASSQQAFNEKLFF
.,TRBJ2-7,.,TRBV27,TGTGCCAGCACACTTCGGAACGGAGACTACGAGCAGTACTTC,CASTLRNGDYEQYF
many,TRBJ2-3,TRBD2,TRBV10-3,TGTGCCATCAGTCTGTCCTTAGCGGGGCTCACAGATACGCAGTATTTT,CAISLSLAGLTDTQYF
many,TRBJ2-4,TRBD1,TRBV5-6,TGTGCCAGCAGCTTTTGGACAGGGGTCGGAAACATTCAGTACTTC,CASSFWTGVGNIQYF
many,TRBJ2-3,.,TRBV11-2,TGTGCCAGCAGCTTAGAGCTCTTGTATGGGGGTACGCAGTATTTT,CASSLELLYGGTQYF
many,TRBJ1-1,.,TRBV29-1,TGCAGCGTTCCAGGGATTTTGAACACTGAAGCTTTCTTT,CSVPGILNTEAFF
many,TRBJ2-1,TRBD2,TRBV7-2,TGTGCCAGCAGACCGCCTAGCGGGCGATACAATGAGCAGTTCTTC,CASRPPSGRYNEQFF
many,TRBJ2-3,TRBD2,TRBV5-1,TGCGCCAGCAGCCCCTTAGCGGGGGGGGTGACAGATACGCAGTATTTT,CASSPLAGGVTDTQYF
.,TRBJ2-7,.,TRBV11-2,TGTGCCAGCAGTACTTGGGAACCTTCCTACGAGCAGTACTTC,CASSTWEPSYEQYF
.,TRBJ1-2,TRBD1,TRBV7-3,TGTGCCAGCAGCCTCTCCGGGACAGATAACTATGGCTACACCTTC,CASSLSGTDNYGYTF
many,TRBJ2-1,TRBD2,TRBV14,TGTGCCAGCAGCCAAGGTCGGGGGGGAGAGCAGTTCTTC,CASSQGRGGEQFF
many,TRBJ2-3,TRBD2,TRBV20-1,TGCAGTGCTAGGACTAGCGGAGTGGACATGGATACGCAGTATTTT,CSARTSGVDMDTQYF
.,TRBJ1-4,TRBD1,TRBV12-3/TRBV12-4,TGTGCCAGCAGCCCATCAGGGGGGAGTTATGAAAAACTGTTTTTT,CASSPSGGSYEKLFF
.,TRBJ2-7,TRBD2,TRBV10-3,TGTGCCATCAGTGACGCGGGGGTGCATTACGAGCAGTACTTC,CAISDAGVHYEQYF
many,TRBJ2-5,.,TRBV20-1,TGCAGTGCTAGAGATGGGGGGATCCGCTTGGGAGAGACCCAGTACTTC,CSARDGGIRLGETQYF
many,TRBJ2-1,.,TRBV6-4,TGTGCCAGCAGTGACTCTAACGGTTTGTTCTTC,CASSDSNGLFF
many,TRBJ2-1,TRBD1,TRBV28,TGTGCCAGCAGTTCCGCAGGGGGCGCAGTCTCCTACAATGAGCAGTTCTTC,CASSSAGGAVSYNEQFF
many,TRBJ2-7,.,TRBV7-2,TGTGCCAGCAGCCGGACTACGAGCTCCTACGAGCAGTACTTC,CASSRTTSSYEQYF
many,TRBJ2-7,TRBD2,TRBV7-2,TGTGCCAGCAGCTCCAGCGGGAGGCCCCACGAGCAGTACTTC,CASSSSGRPHEQYF
many,TRBJ2-3,TRBD2,TRBV27,TGTGCCAGCAGTTTATGCTGGCGGGGGGGCTTGGCAGATACGCAGTATTTT,CASSLCWRGGLADTQYF
many,TRBJ1-5,.,TRBV5-6,TGTGCCAGCAGCACGGGGATCAGCAATCAGCCCCAGCATTTT,CASSTGISNQPQHF
many,TRBJ1-1,.,TRBV14,TGTGCCAGCAGCCATCGATGGAACACTGAAGCTTTCTTT,CASSHRWNTEAFF
many,TRBJ1-1,.,TRBV6-5,TGTGCCAGCAGTTACGCCGCCTTACAGGGTCGGAACACTGAAGCTTTCTTT,CASSYAALQGRNTEAFF
many,TRBJ2-7,TRBD1,TRBV20-1,TGCAGTGCTAAGGGACAGAGGTACGAGCAGTACTTC,CSAKGQRYEQYF
many,TRBJ2-3,TRBD1,TRBV5-1,TGCGCCAGCAGCTTGGAGGGGGCTAGCACAGATACGCAGTATTTT,CASSLEGASTDTQYF
many,TRBJ1-2,.,TRBV28,TGTGCCAGCAGTTTAGGAAGAGGGGATGGCTACACCTTC,CASSLGRGDGYTF
many,TRBJ1-5,.,TRBV11-2,TGTGCCAGCAGCATATCAGGGGTGGGGCAGCCCCAGCATTTT,CASSISGVGQPQHF
many,TRBJ2-7,.,TRBV7-9,TGTGCCAGCAGCTTAGCTTCGACCTACGAGCAGTACTTC,CASSLASTYEQYF
.,TRBJ2-1,.,TRBV20-1,TGCAGTGCTAGAGCCCCCAATGAGCAGTTCTTC,CSARAPNEQFF
many,TRBJ2-5,.,TRBV7-9,TGTGCCAGCAGCTCCGTCCAAGAGACCCAGTACTTC,CASSSVQETQYF
.,TRBJ2-7,TRBD2,TRBV9,TGTGCCAGCAGCGTCTCGGCGGGAGGGATCTACGAGCAGTACTTC,CASSVSAGGIYEQYF
many,TRBJ2-7,TRBD1,TRBV10-2,TGCGCCAGCAGTGAACCGGGACAGGGTGCCTACGAGCAGTACTTC,CASSEPGQGAYEQYF
many,TRBJ1-5,.,TRBV7-6,TGTGCCAGCAGCTTAGTGGCCGGACAGAATAGCAATCAGCCCCAGCATTTT,CASSLVAGQNSNQPQHF
many,TRBJ2-3,.,TRBV3-1,TGTGCCAGCAGCCAAGCCCGGGTGGCGGATACGCAGTATTTT,CASSQARVADTQYF